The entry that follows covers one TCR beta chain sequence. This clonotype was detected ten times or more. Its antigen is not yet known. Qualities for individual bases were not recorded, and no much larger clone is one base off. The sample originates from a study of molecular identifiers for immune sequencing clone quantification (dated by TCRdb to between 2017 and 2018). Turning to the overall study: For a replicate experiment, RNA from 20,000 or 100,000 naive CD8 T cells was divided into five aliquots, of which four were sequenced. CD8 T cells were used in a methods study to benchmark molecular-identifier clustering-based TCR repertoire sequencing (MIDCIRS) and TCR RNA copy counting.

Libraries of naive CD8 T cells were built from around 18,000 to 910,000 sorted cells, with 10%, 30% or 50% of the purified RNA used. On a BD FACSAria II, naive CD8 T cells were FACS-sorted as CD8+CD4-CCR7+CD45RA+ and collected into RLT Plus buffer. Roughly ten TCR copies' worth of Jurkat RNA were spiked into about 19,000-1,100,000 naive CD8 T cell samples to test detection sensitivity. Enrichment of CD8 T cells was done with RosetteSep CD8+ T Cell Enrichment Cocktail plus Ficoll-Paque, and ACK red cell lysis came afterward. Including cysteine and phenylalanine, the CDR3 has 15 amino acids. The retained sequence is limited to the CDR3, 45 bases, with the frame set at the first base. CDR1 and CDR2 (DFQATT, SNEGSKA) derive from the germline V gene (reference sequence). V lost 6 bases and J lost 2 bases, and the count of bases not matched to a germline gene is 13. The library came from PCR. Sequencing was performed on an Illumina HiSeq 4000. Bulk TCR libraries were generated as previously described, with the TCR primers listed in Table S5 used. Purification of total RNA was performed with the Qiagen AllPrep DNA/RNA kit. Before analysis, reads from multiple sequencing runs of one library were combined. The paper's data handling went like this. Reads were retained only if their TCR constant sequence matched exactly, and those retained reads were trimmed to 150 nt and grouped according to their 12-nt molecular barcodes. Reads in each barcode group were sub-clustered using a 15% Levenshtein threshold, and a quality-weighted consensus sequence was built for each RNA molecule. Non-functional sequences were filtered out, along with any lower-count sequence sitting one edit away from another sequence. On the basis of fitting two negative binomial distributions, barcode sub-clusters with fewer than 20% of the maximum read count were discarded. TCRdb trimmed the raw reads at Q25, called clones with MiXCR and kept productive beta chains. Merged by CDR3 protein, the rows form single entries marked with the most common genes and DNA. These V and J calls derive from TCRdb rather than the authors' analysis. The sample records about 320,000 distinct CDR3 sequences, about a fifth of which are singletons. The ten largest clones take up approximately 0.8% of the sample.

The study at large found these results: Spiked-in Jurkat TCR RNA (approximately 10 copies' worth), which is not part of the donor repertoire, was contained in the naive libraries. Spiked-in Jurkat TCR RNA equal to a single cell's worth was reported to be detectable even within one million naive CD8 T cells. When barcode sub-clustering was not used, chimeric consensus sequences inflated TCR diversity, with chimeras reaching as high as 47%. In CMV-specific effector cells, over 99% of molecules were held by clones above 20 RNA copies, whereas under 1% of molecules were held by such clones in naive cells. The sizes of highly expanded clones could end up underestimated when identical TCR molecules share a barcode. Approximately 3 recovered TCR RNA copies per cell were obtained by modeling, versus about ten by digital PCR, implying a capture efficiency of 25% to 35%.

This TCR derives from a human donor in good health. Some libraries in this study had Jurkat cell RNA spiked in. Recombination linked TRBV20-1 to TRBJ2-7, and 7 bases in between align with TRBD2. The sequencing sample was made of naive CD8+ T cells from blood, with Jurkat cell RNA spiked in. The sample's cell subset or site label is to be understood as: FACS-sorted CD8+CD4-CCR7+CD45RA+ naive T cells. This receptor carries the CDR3 CSAPSASGNTYEQYF. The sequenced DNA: TGCAGTGCCCCCTCGGCTAGCGGTAACACCTACGAGCAGTACTTC.